This T cell receptor beta chain was sequenced for a study of technical replicates of blood from four donors. This CDR3 region has 16 residues. Generated by immunoSEQ multiplex PCR, the TCRdb table keeps only in-frame clones and is missing some. In the table there are nearly 80,000 clones, roughly 96% of which are singletons. The clonotype comes from a human donor in good health. This rearrangement joins TRBV12-1 to TRBJ1-4; the D call in the table, TRBD1, was not verified against the DNA. TRBV12-1 corresponds to a pseudogene. Sequencing used T cells isolated from PBMCs. The CDR3 bases are TGTGCCAGCAGCTTTTATCGGACAGGGGAGGCTGGAAAACTGTTTTTT. As protein: CASSFYRTGEAGKLFF.